This T cell receptor beta chain derives from a study of cytomegalovirus exposure and HLA in healthy donors. Regarding the study as a whole: Indistinguishable V segments, including TRBV6-2 and TRBV6-3, were excluded. TCR beta sequences numbering over 15,000 were associated with HLA alleles at 0.05 false discovery rate in a later analysis.

Primers included in the PCR were 60 Vbeta and 13 Jbeta primers. Sequenced by immunoSEQ multiplex PCR; TCRdb stores in-frame clones only, minus some. The data show 100,000 to 140,000 clones, under 80% seen once. The CDR3 is 13 amino acids. Trimming took 7 bases from V and 2 from J, leaving 9 bases between them. CDR1 SNHLY and CDR2 FYNNEI come from the germline V gene. Concerning this clone: The antigen is unknown.

Healthy bone marrow donors formed the donor group. This sequence originates from a woman aged 40 to 49 in good health and CMV-seropositive. The material sequenced was PBMCs. This chain connects TRBV2 to TRBJ1-5, with D hard to call. CDR3 sequence (DNA): TGTGCCAGCAAAAGTATAGGCAATCAGCCCCAGCATTTT. This sequence encodes CASKSIGNQPQHF. The entire variable domain, with the rest obtained from reference TRBV2 and TRBJ1-5, is as follows: EPEVTQTPSHQVTQMGQEVILRCVPISNHLYFYWYRQILGQKVEFLVSFYNNEISEKSEIFDDQFSVERPDGSNFTLKIRSTKLEDSAMYFCASKSIGNQPQHFGDGTRLSIL.